This T cell receptor (beta chain) was sequenced during a study of control samples from healthy donors and cancer patients. The V gene lost 4 bases and the J gene lost 0 bases, with 14 bases spanning the gap. The germline V gene encodes CDR1 SNHLY and CDR2 FYNNEI. CDR3 length: 16 amino acids. Libraries were prepared by immunoSEQ multiplex PCR; TCRdb keeps only in-frame clonotypes and omits some of them. The table records fewer than 30,000 clones, 65% to 90% of them present only once. This chain connects TRBV2 to TRBJ2-3; possible D gene TRBD1, 5 bases. Sequencing was performed on PBMCs. The TCR comes from a woman between 55 and 75 years old with head and neck cancer. The CDR3 nucleotides read TGTGCCAGCAGTGCTCGACAGCAGTATAGCACAGATACGCAGTATTTT. Translated, it gives CASSARQQYSTDTQYF.